This TCR beta chain was sequenced for a study of cytomegalovirus exposure and HLA in healthy donors. About the research overall: In a later analysis, it was reported that the 90 to 150 validation repertoires had been produced on the same platform as the roughly 650 repertoires belonging to the first cohort. Notes on the study in general: Under in vitro conditions, a few CMV-associated chains were confirmed as specific for CMV antigens.

Note on this clone: Its antigen is currently unknown.

Sequencing used immunoSEQ multiplex PCR; TCRdb keeps in-frame clones, though not all of them. The sample gives around 61,000 clones, over 90% of which show up once; roughly 5% is in the top ten. This CDR3 is 14 amino acids long. Trimming removed 0 bases from V and 10 bases from J; junction bases left unmatched: 5. Germline-derived CDR1 and CDR2 are SGDLS and YYNGEE. V gene TRBV9 combines with J gene TRBJ2-1; 9 nucleotides line up with TRBD2. The sequenced material came from PBMCs. The TCR was taken from a young man in good health and CMV-seropositive. CDR3 amino acids: CASSVELAGGEQFF. The DNA for the CDR3 is TGTGCCAGCAGCGTAGAACTAGCGGGTGGAGAGCAGTTCTTC.